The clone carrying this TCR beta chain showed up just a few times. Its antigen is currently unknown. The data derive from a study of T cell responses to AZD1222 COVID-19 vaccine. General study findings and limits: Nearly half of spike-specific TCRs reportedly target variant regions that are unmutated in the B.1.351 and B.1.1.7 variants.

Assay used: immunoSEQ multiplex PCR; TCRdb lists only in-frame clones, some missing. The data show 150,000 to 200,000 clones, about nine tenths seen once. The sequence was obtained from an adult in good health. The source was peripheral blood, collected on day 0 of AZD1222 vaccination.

The CDR3 protein is CASSQAGTSTEQYF. Written as DNA, the CDR3 is TGTGCCAGCAGTCAGGCCGGGACTAGCACTGAGCAGTACTTC. V gene TRBV6-5 combines with J gene TRBJ2-7; 9 bases line up with TRBD2. Per germline, CDR1 MNHEY and CDR2 SVGAGI. The CDR3 contains 14 residues. V lost 5 bases, J lost 7 bases, and 9 bases stayed unmatched.